In its sample, the clone carrying this TCR beta chain was seen a few times. CDR3 length equals 15 residues. V lost 4 bases to trimming and J lost 3 bases, with 14 bases between them. Germline-derived CDR1 and CDR2 are SGHRS and YFSETQ. The data were obtained in a study of cytomegalovirus exposure and HLA in healthy donors. PCR involved 60 Vbeta and 13 Jbeta primers. The repertoire was sequenced with immunoSEQ multiplex PCR; TCRdb's copy has only in-frame clones and lacks some. The top ten hold roughly 11% of the sample, which has under 120,000 clones, 60% to 75% seen once. This clonotype was obtained from a man aged 40-50 years in good health and CMV-seropositive. The source material was PBMCs. The chain couples TRBV5-1 to TRBJ1-5; D is unclear. This CDR3 is CASSPTGSPNQPQHF. CDR3 DNA sequence: TGCGCCAGCAGCCCTACGGGGAGCCCCAATCAGCCCCAGCATTTT.